Detailed here is one T cell receptor beta chain. This entry is derived from a study of cytomegalovirus exposure and HLA in healthy donors. The PCR ran on 60 Vbeta and 13 Jbeta primers. Some clones are missing from TCRdb's copy, which holds only in-frame ones; the method was immunoSEQ multiplex PCR. The profile shows a few hundred thousand clones, under 90% of them singletons. The TCR comes from a girl under 10 years old in good health and CMV-seronegative. Sample: PBMCs.

This chain's CDR3 is CASSTKVPTSGGPTDTQYF. Written as DNA, the CDR3 is TGTGCCAGCAGCACAAAGGTGCCGACTAGCGGGGGGCCTACAGATACGCAGTATTTT. The chain couples TRBV11-1 to TRBJ2-3; 13 nucleotides match TRBD2. CDR1 is SGHAT and CDR2 is FQDESV in the germline V gene (reference sequence). Germline trimming cut 5 bases from V and 3 bases from J; bases unmatched to any gene: 14. The CDR3 extends over 19 amino acids.